One sample yielded the 25 T cell receptor beta chains listed below, sequenced in a study of radiation and T cells in renal cell carcinoma. Stated time point: blood 2 weeks post-SBRT. Specified treatment: 15 Gy SBRT to primary tumor, nephrectomy 4 weeks later. The data were produced by immunoSEQ multiplex PCR, yet TCRdb's version contains in-frame clones alone and is incomplete. The repertoire holds more than 150,000 clones, with about nine tenths as singletons. The input for sequencing was blood, taken from a patient whose treatment included radiotherapy and nephrectomy. The receptors were sampled from a woman between 50 and 59 years old with renal cell carcinoma.

The J gene is TRBJ2-7, the V gene TRBV20-1; D gene unclear. CDR3 length equals 11 residues. Deletions cut 0 bases from V and 4 bases from J, with 4 bases between. Germline CDR1 and CDR2: DFQATT and SNEGSKA (reference sequence). In DNA, the CDR3 is TGCAGTGCTAGAGATACTTACGAGCAGTACTTC. Amino acids: CSARDTYEQYF.

The chain links TRBV30 to TRBJ2-5; TRBD2 is a possible D gene (7 bases). Trimming took 0 bases from V and 10 from J, leaving 18 bases between them. Germline V gene data show CDR1 as GTSNPN and CDR2 as SVGIG (reference sequence). There are 14 residues in the CDR3. CDR3 nucleotide sequence: TGTGCCTGGAGTGTACGGCAGGGGAGGGGAGGCCAGTACTTC. It codes for CAWSVRQGRGGQYF.

The chain couples TRBV6-1 to TRBJ1-6; D is uncertain. V was shortened by 3 bases and J by 0 bases, with 9 bases between the two germline ends. Germline-derived CDR1 and CDR2 are MNHNS and SASEGT. The CDR3 has 16 amino acids. CDR3 in amino acids: CASSDLRSSYNSPLHF. The CDR3, as DNA: TGTGCCAGCAGTGATCTCAGGAGCTCCTATAATTCACCCCTCCACTTT.

The chain joins TRBV6-1 to TRBJ2-3; D not certain. V gave up 0 bases and J gave up 6 bases, with 7 bases separating them. This CDR3 comprises 13 residues. The V gene's germline CDR1 is MNHNS and CDR2 SASEGT. In DNA, the CDR3 is TGTGCCAGCAGTGAAGCTAGGTATGATACGCAGTATTTT. This translates into CASSEARYDTQYF.

The rearrangement joins TRBV5-5 to TRBJ1-2; D unclear. The germline V gene has CDR1 SGHKS and CDR2 YYEKEE (reference sequence). V was cut by 0 bases and J by 8 bases, with 14 bases left in between. This CDR3 comprises 14 residues. This CDR3 is CASSLGASPGGYTF. CDR3 in DNA: TGTGCCAGCAGCTTGGGGGCCAGCCCTGGGGGCTACACCTTC.

In this sample, this clone turned up a few times. This chain links TRBV30 with TRBJ1-2; a weak D match, TRBD1 (5 bases). Germline CDR1 reads GTSNPN; CDR2 reads SVGIG (reference sequence). The CDR3 contains 13 residues. Deletions cut 4 bases from V and 4 bases from J, with 13 bases between. CDR3 sequence (DNA): TGTGCCTGGACGTGGGGAGGGACCTATGGCTACACCTTC. This translates into CAWTWGGTYGYTF.

This clone was observed a single time. The chain is built from TRBV19 and TRBJ1-5; unclear D gene. Per the germline V gene, CDR1 is LNHDA and CDR2 is SQIVND (reference sequence). Trimming removed 4 bases from V and 7 bases from J, with 17 bases in between. This CDR3 has 15 residues. This CDR3 reads CASSSQEGYYQPQHF. The CDR3 DNA is TGTGCCAGTAGTAGCCAGGAAGGTTACTACCAGCCCCAGCATTTT.

J is TRBJ2-7 and V is TRBV18, with 9 bases fitting TRBD2. The germline gives CDR1 KGHSH, CDR2 LQKENI. The J segment lost 3 bases and the V segment lost 1 base, leaving 7 bases of the junction unmatched. The CDR3 length is 16 residues. CDR3 sequence (DNA): TGTGCCAGCTCACCACTCCCGGGACTAGCTGGCTACGAGCAGTACTTC. Its protein is CASSPLPGLAGYEQYF.

This chain uses TRBV7-2 with TRBJ2-3; 7 nucleotides agree with TRBD1. CDR1 SGHTA and CDR2 FQGNSA come from the germline V gene. V shed 8 bases, J shed 1 base, and the junction held 15 bases outside the gene matches. This CDR3 has 17 residues. CDR3 loop: CASVGGDRDWGTDTQYF. For the CDR3, the DNA is TGTGCCAGCGTCGGTGGAGACAGGGATTGGGGCACAGATACGCAGTATTTT. Based on the CDR3 plus reference TRBV7-2 and TRBJ2-3, the full variable domain is GAGVSQSPSNKVTEKGKDVELRCDPISGHTALYWYRQSLGQGLEFLIYFQGNSAPDKSGLPSDRFSAERTGGSVSTLTIQRTQQEDSAVYLCASVGGDRDWGTDTQYFGPGTRLTVL.

The gene calls are TRBV2 and TRBJ2-5; possibly TRBD2 for D (7 bases). This CDR3 has 15 amino acids. Germline CDR1 SNHLY, CDR2 FYNNEI. V lost 5 bases and J lost 3, with 16 bases in between. The CDR3 DNA is TGTGCCAGCAGTCTTCCTTTAGGGGGGGAAGAGACCCAGTACTTC. Translating it yields CASSLPLGGEETQYF.

The genes are TRBV6-1 and TRBJ1-3; D gene uncertain. Germline V gives CDR1 MNHNS, CDR2 SASEGT. The ends were cut back, 3 bases at V and 0 bases at J, with 6 bases in the middle. The length of the CDR3 is 14 residues. The CDR3: CASSEWYSGNTIYF. In nucleotides, the CDR3 is TGTGCCAGCAGTGAGTGGTACTCTGGAAACACCATATATTTT.

The chain couples TRBV19 to TRBJ1-1; TRBD1 matches 10 bases. This CDR3 region has 11 residues. Germline-derived CDR1 and CDR2 are LNHDA and SQIVND (reference sequence). V shed 6 bases and J 10 bases; nucleotides not matched to a gene: 2. CDR3 coding DNA: TGTGCCAGTAGCTGGGACAGGGGAGCTTTCTTT. It encodes CASSWDRGAFF.

DNA for the CDR3: TGTGCCAGCAGCTTGGAGTCCGGTCCAGGGAGTTATGGCTACACCTTC. It translates to CASSLESGPGSYGYTF. The chain links TRBV5-4 to TRBJ1-2, with a possible D match to TRBD1 (5 bases). Between the trimmed V and J ends, which lost 0 bases and 5 bases, there was a span of 17 bases. CDR1 is SGHNT, CDR2 YYREEE, per germline (reference sequence). The CDR3 has 16 amino acids.

V gene TRBV18 combines with J gene TRBJ1-5; no firm D call. The germline V gene has CDR1 KGHSH and CDR2 LQKENI. The CDR3 covers 13 residues. V was cut by 4 bases and J by 9 bases, with 13 bases left in between. CDR3 sequence reads: CASSQDGPRPQHF. The CDR3 nucleotides are TGTGCCAGCTCACAGGACGGCCCCCGGCCCCAGCATTTT.

This clone was detected only once. CDR3 amino acids: CASSETGGRGNQPQHF. The CDR3 DNA follows: TGTGCCAGTAGTGAAACAGGGGGTCGTGGCAATCAGCCCCAGCATTTT. The chain recombines TRBV19 with TRBJ1-5; 8 positions agree with TRBD1. Germline CDR1 LNHDA, CDR2 SQIVND (reference sequence). V lost 5 bases to trimming and J lost 2 bases; unmatched junction nucleotides: 8. This CDR3 is built from 16 residues. The full variable domain, with the rest looked up from reference TRBV19 and TRBJ1-5, is DGGITQSPKYLFRKEGQNVTLSCEQNLNHDAMYWYRQDPGQGLRLIYYSQIVNDFQKGDIAEGYSVSREKKESFPLTVTSAQKNPTAFYLCASSETGGRGNQPQHFGDGTRLSIL.

This clone was counted a few times. The chain carries TRBV19 and TRBJ1-1; 9 nucleotides agree with TRBD1. Germline trimming cut 10 bases from V and 2 bases from J; bases unmatched to any gene: 5. This CDR3 contains 13 residues. Germline V gene sequence: CDR1 LNHDA, CDR2 SQIVND (reference sequence). The CDR3 DNA reads as TGTGCCACAAGGGACAGGGAAAACACTGAAGCTTTCTTT. Protein sequence: CATRDRENTEAFF.

The V gene is TRBV2, the J gene TRBJ2-3; no clear D gene. The CDR3 sequence is 14 residues long. V was trimmed by 6 bases and J by 0 bases, leaving 10 bases between them. Per germline, CDR1 SNHLY and CDR2 FYNNEI. The CDR3 nucleotides read TGTGCCAGCAGGCTGATCCTTAGCACAGATACGCAGTATTTT. The encoded protein is CASRLILSTDTQYF.

The chain joins TRBV6-1 to TRBJ2-5, with D possibly being TRBD1 (5 bases). With 4 bases removed from V and 3 bases from J, the gap between germline ends came to 9 bases. Looked up from germline, CDR1 is MNHNS and CDR2 is SASEGT. CDR3 length: 13 residues. The CDR3 sequence: CASSVTQEETQYF. The DNA for the CDR3 is TGTGCCAGCAGTGTGACACAGGAAGAGACCCAGTACTTC.

This clone was counted between two and nine times. The chain joins TRBV7-9 to TRBJ2-3; D might be TRBD2 (5 bases). CDR3 length: 16 residues. V gave up 5 bases and J gave up 2 bases, with 17 bases separating them. The germline CDR1 and CDR2 sequences are SEHNR and FQNEAQ (reference sequence). CDR3 residues: CASSAGLRPFTDTQYF. As DNA, the CDR3 is TGTGCCAGCAGCGCCGGACTGAGGCCGTTCACAGATACGCAGTATTTT. Full variable domain (outside the CDR3, taken from reference TRBV7-9 and TRBJ2-3): DTGVSQNPRHKITKRGQNVTFRCDPISEHNRLYWYRQTLGQGPEFLTYFQNEAQLEKSRLLSDRFSAERPKGSFSTLEIQRTEQGDSAMYLCASSAGLRPFTDTQYFGPGTRLTVL.

The chain uses TRBV5-4 and TRBJ1-3, with 8 bases fitting TRBD1. After removal of 4 bases from V and 4 bases from J, the junction contained 4 bases not matched to a gene. In germline, CDR1 is SGHNT, CDR2 YYREEE (reference sequence). There are 14 residues in the CDR3. CDR3 sequence (DNA): TGTGCCAGCAGCCACGGACAGGGAGGAAACACCATATATTTT. Protein sequence: CASSHGQGGNTIYF.

The chain carries TRBV5-6 and TRBJ2-1; TRBD1 matches 7 bases. The germline gives CDR1 SGHDT, CDR2 YYEEEE. V lost 2 bases to trimming and J lost 6 bases; unmatched junction nucleotides: 14. This CDR3 comprises 17 residues. CDR3 amino acids: CASSFTGTVTLGNEQFF. The CDR3 bases are TGTGCCAGCAGCTTCACCGGGACAGTTACTTTGGGCAATGAGCAGTTCTTC. The variable domain in full, completed from reference TRBV5-6 and TRBJ2-1, reads DAGVTQSPTHLIKTRGQQVTLRCSPKSGHDTVSWYQQALGQGPQFIFQYYEEEERQRGNFPDRFSGHQFPNYSSELNVNALLLGDSALYLCASSFTGTVTLGNEQFFGPGTRLTVL.

The chain uses TRBV21-1 and TRBJ2-2; the table names TRBD2, a call not compared with the DNA. TRBV21-1 is a documented pseudogene. The CDR3 length is 16 residues. The CDR3 is CASSIGAGAATGELFF. The CDR3 nucleotides read TGTGCCAGCTCCATAGGGGCGGGGGCGGCCACCGGGGAGCTGTTTTTT.

V gene TRBV7-2 combines with J gene TRBJ1-1; D unclear. The V end lost 5 bases, the J end lost 10 bases, and 14 bases lay between the germline ends. Looked up from germline, CDR1 is SGHTA and CDR2 is FQGNSA. The CDR3 runs 12 residues. The CDR3: CASSQLSLLAFF. Here the CDR3 DNA reads TGTGCCAGCAGCCAGTTAAGTCTGTTAGCTTTCTTT.

This clone was picked up a small number of times. The chain employs TRBV4-1 and TRBJ1-1; 8 bases align to TRBD1. The J segment lost 4 bases and the V segment lost 5 bases, leaving 6 bases of the junction unmatched. The length of the CDR3 is 14 residues. Germline assignment: CDR1 MGHRA and CDR2 YSYEKL. CDR3 nucleotides: TGCGCCAGCAGCATTGGACAGGGCGGCACTGAAGCTTTCTTT. Translation: CASSIGQGGTEAFF.

The chain carries TRBV5-4 and TRBJ2-7, with 8 bases that match TRBD2. In germline, CDR1 is SGHNT, CDR2 YYREEE (reference sequence). V trimming: 3 bases; J trimming: 2 bases; junction bases outside the gene matches: 4. The CDR3 runs to 14 residues. CDR3 coding DNA: TGTGCCAGCAGCTCGGGACTAGTCGCCTACGAGCAGTACTTC. Protein sequence: CASSSGLVAYEQYF.